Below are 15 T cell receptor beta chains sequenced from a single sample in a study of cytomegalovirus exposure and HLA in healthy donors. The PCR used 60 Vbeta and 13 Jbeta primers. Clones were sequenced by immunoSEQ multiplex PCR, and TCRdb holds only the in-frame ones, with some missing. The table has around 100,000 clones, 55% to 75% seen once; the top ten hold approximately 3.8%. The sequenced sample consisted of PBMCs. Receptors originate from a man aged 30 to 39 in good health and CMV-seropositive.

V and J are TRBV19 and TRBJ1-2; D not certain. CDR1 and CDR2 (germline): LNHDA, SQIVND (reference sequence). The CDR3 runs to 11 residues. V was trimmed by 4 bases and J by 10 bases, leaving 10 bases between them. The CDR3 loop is CASSRGPTYTF. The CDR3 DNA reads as TGTGCCAGTAGTAGAGGGCCCACCTACACCTTC.

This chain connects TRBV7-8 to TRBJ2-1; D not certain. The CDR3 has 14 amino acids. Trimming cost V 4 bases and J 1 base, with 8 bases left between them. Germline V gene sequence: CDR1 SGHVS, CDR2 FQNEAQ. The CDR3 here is CASSSPYSYNEQFF. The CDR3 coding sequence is TGTGCCAGCAGCTCCCCCTATTCCTACAATGAGCAGTTCTTC.

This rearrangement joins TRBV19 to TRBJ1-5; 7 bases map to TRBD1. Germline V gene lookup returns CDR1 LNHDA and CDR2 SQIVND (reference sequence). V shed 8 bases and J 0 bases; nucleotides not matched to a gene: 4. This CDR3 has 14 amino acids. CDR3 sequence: CASCDRASNQPQHF. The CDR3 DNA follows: TGTGCCAGTTGCGACAGGGCTAGCAATCAGCCCCAGCATTTT.

The CDR3 DNA reads as TGTGCCGGGATACGGGCAGGGGTCACCGGGGAGCTGTTTTTT. It encodes CAGIRAGVTGELFF. The chain uses TRBV7-9 and TRBJ2-2; a weak D match, TRBD1 (6 bases). Germline V CDR1 and CDR2: SEHNR, FQNEAQ (reference sequence). Trimming removed 11 bases at V and 4 bases at J, with 17 bases between. The CDR3 contains 14 residues.

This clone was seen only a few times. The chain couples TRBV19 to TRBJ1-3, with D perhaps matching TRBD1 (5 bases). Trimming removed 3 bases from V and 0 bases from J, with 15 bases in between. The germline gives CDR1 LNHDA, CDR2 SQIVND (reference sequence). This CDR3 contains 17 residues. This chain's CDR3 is CASSISGRTLSGNTIYF. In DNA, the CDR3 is TGTGCCAGTAGTATTTCGGGCAGGACACTCTCTGGAAACACCATATATTTT.

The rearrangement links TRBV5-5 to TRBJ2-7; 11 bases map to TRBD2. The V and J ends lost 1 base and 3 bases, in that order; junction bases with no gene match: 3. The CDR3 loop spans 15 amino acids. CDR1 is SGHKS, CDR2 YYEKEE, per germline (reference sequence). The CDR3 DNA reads TGTGCCAGCAGCTTGCTAGCGGGGGGATTCTACGAGCAGTACTTC. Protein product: CASSLLAGGFYEQYF. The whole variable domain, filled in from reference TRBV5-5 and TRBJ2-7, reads DAGVTQSPTHLIKTRGQQVTLRCSPISGHKSVSWYQQVLGQGPQFIFQYYEKEERGRGNFPDRFSARQFPNYSSELNVNALLLGDSALYLCASSLLAGGFYEQYFGPGTRLTVT.

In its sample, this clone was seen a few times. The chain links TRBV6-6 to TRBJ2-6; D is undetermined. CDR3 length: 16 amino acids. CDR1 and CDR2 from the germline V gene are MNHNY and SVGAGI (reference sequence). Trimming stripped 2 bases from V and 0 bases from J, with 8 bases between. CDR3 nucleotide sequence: TGTGCCAGCAGTTACATGCGCTCCTCTGGGGCCAACGTCCTGACTTTC. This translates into CASSYMRSSGANVLTF.

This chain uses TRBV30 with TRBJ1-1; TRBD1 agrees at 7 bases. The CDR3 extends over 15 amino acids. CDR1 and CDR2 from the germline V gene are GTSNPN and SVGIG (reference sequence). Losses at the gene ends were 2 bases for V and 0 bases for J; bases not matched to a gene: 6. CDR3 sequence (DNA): TGTGCCTGGAGTCAGTTGGACAGGATGAACACTGAAGCTTTCTTT. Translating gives CAWSQLDRMNTEAFF.

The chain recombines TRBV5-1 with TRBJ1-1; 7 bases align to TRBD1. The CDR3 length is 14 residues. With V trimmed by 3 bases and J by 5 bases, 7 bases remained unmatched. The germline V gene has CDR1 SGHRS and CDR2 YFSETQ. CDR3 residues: CASSSTGTETEAFF. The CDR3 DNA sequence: TGCGCCAGCAGCTCGACAGGGACGGAAACTGAAGCTTTCTTT.

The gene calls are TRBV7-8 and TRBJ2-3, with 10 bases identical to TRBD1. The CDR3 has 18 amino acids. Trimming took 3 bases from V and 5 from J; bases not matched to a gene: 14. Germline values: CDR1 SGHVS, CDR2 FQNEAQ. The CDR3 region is CASSFKFGTGAGGDTQYF. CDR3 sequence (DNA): TGTGCCAGCAGCTTTAAATTTGGGACAGGGGCCGGGGGAGATACGCAGTATTTT.

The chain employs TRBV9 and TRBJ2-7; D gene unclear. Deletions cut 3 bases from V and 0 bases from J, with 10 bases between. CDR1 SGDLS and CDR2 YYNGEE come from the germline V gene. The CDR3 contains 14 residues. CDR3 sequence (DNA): TGTGCCAGCAGCGCCGCTTGGAGCTCCTACGAGCAGTACTTC. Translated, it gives CASSAAWSSYEQYF.

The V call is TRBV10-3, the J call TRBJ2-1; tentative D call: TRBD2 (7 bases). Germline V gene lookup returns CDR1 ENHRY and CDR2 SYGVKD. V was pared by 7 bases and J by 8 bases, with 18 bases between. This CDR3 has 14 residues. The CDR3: CAITEEGGQDEQFF. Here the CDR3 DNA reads TGTGCCATCACCGAGGAGGGGGGGCAAGATGAGCAGTTCTTC.

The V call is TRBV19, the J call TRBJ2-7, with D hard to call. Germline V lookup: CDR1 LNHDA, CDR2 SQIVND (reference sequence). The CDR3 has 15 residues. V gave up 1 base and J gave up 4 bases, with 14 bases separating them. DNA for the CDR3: TGTGCCAGTAGTATAGGAGGTCAGCCAAAGTACGAGCAGTACTTC. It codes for CASSIGGQPKYEQYF.

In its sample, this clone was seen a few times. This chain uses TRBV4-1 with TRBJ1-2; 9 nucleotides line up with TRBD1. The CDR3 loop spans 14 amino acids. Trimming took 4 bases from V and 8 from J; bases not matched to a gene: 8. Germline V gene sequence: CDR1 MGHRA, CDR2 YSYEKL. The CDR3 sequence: CASSPEDRGQGYTF. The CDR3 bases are TGCGCCAGCAGCCCTGAGGACAGGGGACAAGGCTACACCTTC.

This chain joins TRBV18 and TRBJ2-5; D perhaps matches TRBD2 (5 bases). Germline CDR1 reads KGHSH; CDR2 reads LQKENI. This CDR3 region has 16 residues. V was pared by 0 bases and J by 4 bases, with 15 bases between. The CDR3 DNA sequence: TGTGCCAGCTCACCACCGGCAGCGGCCCCCGGAGAGACCCAGTACTTC. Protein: CASSPPAAAPGETQYF.